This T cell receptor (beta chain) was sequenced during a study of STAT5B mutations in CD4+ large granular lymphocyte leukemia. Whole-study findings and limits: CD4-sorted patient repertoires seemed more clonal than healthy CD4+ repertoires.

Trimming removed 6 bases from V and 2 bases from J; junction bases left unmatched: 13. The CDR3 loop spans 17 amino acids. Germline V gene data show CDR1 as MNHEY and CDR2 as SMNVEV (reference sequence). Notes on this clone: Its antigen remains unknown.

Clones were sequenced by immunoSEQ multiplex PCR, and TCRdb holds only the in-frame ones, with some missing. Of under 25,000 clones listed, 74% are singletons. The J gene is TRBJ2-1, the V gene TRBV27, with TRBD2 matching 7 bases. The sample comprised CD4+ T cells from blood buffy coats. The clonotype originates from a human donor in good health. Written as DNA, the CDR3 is TGTGCCAGCAGGACTCGATTAGCGGGCTCCGCCTACAATGAGCAGTTCTTC. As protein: CASRTRLAGSAYNEQFF.